A single sample gave rise to the 15 T cell receptor beta chains below, sequenced in a study of cytomegalovirus exposure and HLA in healthy donors. The PCR had 60 Vbeta and 13 Jbeta primers. Produced via immunoSEQ multiplex PCR; TCRdb's table is partial and in-frame only. Of around 150,000 clones listed, about 64% are singletons. Sequencing used PBMCs. The receptors were sampled from a woman aged 60-75 years in good health and CMV-seropositive.

This clone was counted only a few times. J is TRBJ1-2 and V is TRBV6-5; 7 nucleotides match TRBD1. Germline CDR1 and CDR2: MNHEY and SVGAGI. The J segment lost 8 bases and the V segment lost 7 bases, leaving 4 bases of the junction unmatched. This CDR3 region has 11 residues. The CDR3 is CASTDREGYTF. CDR3 nucleotide sequence: TGTGCCAGCACTGACAGGGAGGGCTACACCTTC.

This clone has just a few counts. This sequence joins TRBV5-1 and TRBJ1-1; D unresolved. Germline CDR1 is SGHRS and CDR2 is YFSETQ. V lost 3 bases to trimming and J lost 4 bases, with 10 bases between them. The CDR3 is 13 amino acids. The CDR3 region is CASSWEGFTEAFF. CDR3 nucleotide sequence: TGCGCCAGCAGCTGGGAGGGTTTCACTGAAGCTTTCTTT.

This clone appeared a few times. The rearrangement uses TRBV27 and TRBJ1-4; unclear D gene. Trimming stripped 6 bases from V and 3 bases from J, with 14 bases between. The CDR3 loop spans 15 amino acids. Per the germline V gene, CDR1 is MNHEY and CDR2 is SMNVEV (reference sequence). Here the CDR3 reads CASRGMGSSNEKLFF. DNA of the CDR3: TGTGCCAGCAGGGGGATGGGGAGCTCTAATGAAAAACTGTTTTTT.

The J gene is TRBJ2-5, the V gene TRBV5-1, with 7 nucleotides matching TRBD1. This CDR3 has 16 amino acids. The J segment lost 6 bases and the V segment lost 0 bases, leaving 11 bases of the junction unmatched. Germline values: CDR1 SGHRS, CDR2 YFSETQ. The CDR3 is CASSLGLRQGVKTQYF. DNA for the CDR3: TGCGCCAGCAGCTTGGGGCTTAGACAGGGCGTGAAGACCCAGTACTTC.

The chain is built from TRBV28 and TRBJ1-5; D is uncertain. From germline, CDR1 is MDHEN and CDR2 SYDVKM. Trimming shortened V by 8 bases and J by 5 bases, and 16 bases separated the two germline ends. CDR3 size: 14 residues. CDR3 DNA: TGTGCCAGCTCGCTAACCATGCCTCATCAGCCCCAGCATTTT. Protein product: CASSLTMPHQPQHF. Full variable domain (remainder filled in from reference TRBV28 and TRBJ1-5): DVKVTQSSRYLVKRTGEKVFLECVQDMDHENMFWYRQDPGLGLRLIYFSYDVKMKEKGDIPEGYSVSREKKERFSLILESASTNQTSMYLCASSLTMPHQPQHFGDGTRLSIL.

CDR3 protein: CAWGTGGYSPLHF. The DNA for the CDR3 is TGTGCCTGGGGTACAGGGGGTTATTCACCCCTCCACTTT. This sequence joins TRBV30 and TRBJ1-6; 8 bases match TRBD1. Germline assignment: CDR1 GTSNPN and CDR2 SVGIG (reference sequence). The CDR3 is 13 residues long. Trimming removed 5 bases from V and 8 bases from J; junction bases left unmatched: 5.

The V gene is TRBV5-6, the J gene TRBJ1-1; tentatively, D is TRBD1 (5 bases). This CDR3 comprises 15 residues. V was shortened by 2 bases and J by 0 bases, with 11 bases between the two germline ends. Germline V lookup: CDR1 SGHDT, CDR2 YYEEEE. CDR3 nucleotide sequence: TGTGCCAGCAGCTTTGGGGGACTTCTGAACACTGAAGCTTTCTTT. Translation: CASSFGGLLNTEAFF.

V usage is TRBV30 and J usage is TRBJ2-7, with a weak D call TRBD1 (5 bases). CDR1 GTSNPN and CDR2 SVGIG come from the germline V gene (reference sequence). V was pared by 0 bases and J by 3 bases, with 12 bases between. CDR3 length: 14 amino acids. CDR3 sequence reads: CAWSVSGFYYEQYF. The CDR3, as DNA: TGTGCCTGGAGTGTGTCAGGGTTCTACTACGAGCAGTACTTC.

This clone is a singleton in its sample. The V and J genes are TRBV2 and TRBJ2-5; possible D gene TRBD2, 6 bases. Germline V gives CDR1 SNHLY, CDR2 FYNNEI. The CDR3 is made up of 14 amino acids. Trimming stripped 3 bases from V and 2 bases from J, with 10 bases between. CDR3 sequence reads: CASSDWLAQETQYF. CDR3 coding DNA: TGTGCCAGCAGTGATTGGCTAGCGCAAGAGACCCAGTACTTC.

The rearrangement links TRBV27 to TRBJ1-5; a possible D gene is TRBD1 (5 bases). V was clipped by 2 bases and J by 2 bases, with 10 bases between them. Germline CDR1 is MNHEY and CDR2 is SMNVEV (reference sequence). The CDR3 is 15 residues long. CDR3 protein: CASSLREGRNQPQHF. Written as DNA, the CDR3 is TGTGCCAGCAGTTTAAGGGAGGGGCGCAATCAGCCCCAGCATTTT.

The V call is TRBV30, the J call TRBJ1-1, with D uncertain. Germline CDR1 is GTSNPN and CDR2 is SVGIG (reference sequence). The CDR3 runs to 14 residues. V was cut by 4 bases and J by 1 base, with 13 bases left in between. The CDR3 region has the DNA TGTGCCTGGAACCGCCCGGGAAGGAACACTGAAGCTTTCTTT. This translates into CAWNRPGRNTEAFF.

The chain employs TRBV6-6 and TRBJ2-7; 10 bases align to TRBD2. Germline assignment: CDR1 MNHNY and CDR2 SVGAGI (reference sequence). J gave up 4 bases and V 0 bases, and 6 bases lay outside the gene matches. The CDR3 consists of 16 residues. The CDR3 nucleotides are TGTGCCAGCAGTTACTCGAGCGGGAGGGCCGGTTACGAGCAGTACTTC. The encoded protein is CASSYSSGRAGYEQYF.

The CDR3 nucleotides read TGTGCCAGCAGTTTTCGGGAGTCCTATGGCTACACCTTC. Its protein product is CASSFRESYGYTF. This rearrangement joins TRBV27 to TRBJ1-2; D is unclear. The germline gives CDR1 MNHEY, CDR2 SMNVEV (reference sequence). Trimming cost V 3 bases and J 4 bases, with 9 bases left between them. CDR3 size: 13 residues.

The chain links TRBV28 to TRBJ1-4; tentatively, D is TRBD1 (5 bases). V lost 6 bases, J lost 2 bases, and 10 bases lay in between. This CDR3 comprises 14 residues. CDR1 and CDR2 (germline): MDHEN, SYDVKM. CDR3 nucleotides: TGTGCCAGCAGCTGGGCAGGGACTAATGAAAAACTGTTTTTT. Translated: CASSWAGTNEKLFF.

The CDR3 coding sequence is TGTGCCAGCAGCCAAGATCCAGGGGACTATGGCTACACCTTC. Encoded protein: CASSQDPGDYGYTF. The chain recombines TRBV14 with TRBJ1-2; D is possibly TRBD1 (6 bases). CDR3 length: 14 residues. The germline V gene has CDR1 SGHDN and CDR2 FVKESK. Trimming cost V 0 bases and J 3 bases, with 8 bases left between them.